The rows below give T cell receptor beta chains drawn from one sample of a study of CD8+ T cells in alopecia areata. Measured with immunoSEQ multiplex PCR; TCRdb has only the in-frame clones, and not every one. Seen here are about 120,000 clones, around two fifths observed once, and the top ten hold 3% to 3.5%. Sample: CD4+ T cells sorted from blood. The receptors here all came from a human donor with alopecia areata. The CDR3 runs from the conserved cysteine through the conserved F or W. Fields, in order: J gene, clone size, D gene, V gene, CDR3 protein, CDR3 DNA. D genes are given only for firm matches. Part of the rows lack a size; the others show once, few, many or a class for expanded clones.

TRBJ2-1 | - | - | TRBV5-1 | CASKREESSYNEQFF | TGCGCCAGCAAGAGAGAGGAGAGCTCCTACAATGAGCAGTTCTTC
TRBJ2-7 | few | - | TRBV5-4 | CASSLAGSPYEQYF | TGTGCCAGCAGCTTGGCAGGGTCCCCCTACGAGCAGTACTTC
TRBJ1-2 | few | - | TRBV29-1 | CSAREGTAYGYTF | TGCAGCGCAAGAGAGGGGACGGCCTATGGCTACACCTTC
TRBJ2-7 | - | - | TRBV28 | CASSSHYEQYF | TGTGCCAGCAGTTCGCACTACGAGCAGTACTTC
TRBJ2-7 | - | TRBD1 | TRBV28 | CASKQGLPYEQYF | TGTGCCAGCAAACAGGGGTTACCCTACGAGCAGTACTTC
TRBJ2-1 | - | - | TRBV28 | CASSLLVREQFF | TGTGCCAGCAGCCTACTAGTGAGGGAGCAGTTCTTC
TRBJ2-7 | few | TRBD1 | TRBV29-1 | CSVSARGQGPDEQYF | TGCAGCGTTAGCGCTCGAGGACAGGGTCCAGACGAGCAGTACTTC
TRBJ1-5 | few | TRBD1 | TRBV29-1 | CSVALSGQVNQPQHF | TGCAGCGTTGCCCTATCGGGACAGGTCAATCAGCCCCAGCATTTT
TRBJ2-6 | few | - | TRBV29-1 | CSVEYSGANVLTF | TGCAGCGTTGAATACTCTGGGGCCAACGTCCTGACTTTC
TRBJ2-5 | - | TRBD2 | TRBV9 | CASSVAGVAGQETQYF | TGTGCCAGCAGCGTAGCTGGGGTAGCGGGGCAAGAGACCCAGTACTTC
TRBJ1-1 | few | - | TRBV6-6 | CASSPDWGGTEAFF | TGTGCCAGCAGTCCTGACTGGGGCGGCACTGAAGCTTTCTTT
TRBJ2-1 | - | TRBD1 | TRBV5-6 | CASSGTGATYNEQFF | TGTGCCAGCAGCGGAACAGGGGCGACCTACAATGAGCAGTTCTTC
TRBJ2-5 | few | - | TRBV29-1 | CSVGRRTETQYF | TGCAGCGTTGGCCGCCGAACAGAGACCCAGTACTTC
TRBJ2-1 | few | TRBD1 | TRBV6-5 | CASSTDRGSYNEQFF | TGTGCCAGCAGTACCGACAGGGGCTCCTACAATGAGCAGTTCTTC